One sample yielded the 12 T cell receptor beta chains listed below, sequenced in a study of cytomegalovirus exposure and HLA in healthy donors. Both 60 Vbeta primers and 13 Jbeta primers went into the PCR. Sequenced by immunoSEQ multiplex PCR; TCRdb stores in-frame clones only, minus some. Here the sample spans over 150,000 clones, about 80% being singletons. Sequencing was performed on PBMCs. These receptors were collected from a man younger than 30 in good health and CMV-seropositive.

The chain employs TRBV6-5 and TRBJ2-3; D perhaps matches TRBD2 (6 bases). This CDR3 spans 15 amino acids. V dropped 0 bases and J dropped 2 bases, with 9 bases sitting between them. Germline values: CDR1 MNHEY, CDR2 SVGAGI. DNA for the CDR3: TGTGCCAGCAGTTACTCGCGGGGTAACACAGATACGCAGTATTTT. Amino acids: CASSYSRGNTDTQYF.

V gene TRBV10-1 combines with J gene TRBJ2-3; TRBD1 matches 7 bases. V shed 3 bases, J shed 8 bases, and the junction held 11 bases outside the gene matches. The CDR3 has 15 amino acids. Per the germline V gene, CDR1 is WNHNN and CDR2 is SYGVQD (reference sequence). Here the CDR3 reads CASSEPGTAKATQYF. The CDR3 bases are TGCGCCAGCAGTGAACCCGGGACAGCAAAAGCTACGCAGTATTTT.

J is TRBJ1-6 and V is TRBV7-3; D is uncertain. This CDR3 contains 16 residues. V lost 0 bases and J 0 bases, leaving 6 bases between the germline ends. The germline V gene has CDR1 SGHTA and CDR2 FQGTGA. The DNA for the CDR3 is TGTGCCAGCAGCTTAACCCCGGTCTCCTATAATTCACCCCTCCACTTT. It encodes CASSLTPVSYNSPLHF.

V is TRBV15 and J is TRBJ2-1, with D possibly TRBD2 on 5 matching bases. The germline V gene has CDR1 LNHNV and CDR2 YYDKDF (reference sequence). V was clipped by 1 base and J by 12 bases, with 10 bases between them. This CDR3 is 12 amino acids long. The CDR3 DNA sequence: TGTGCCACCAGCAGAGGGCTCGCGGGGCAGTTCTTC. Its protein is CATSRGLAGQFF.

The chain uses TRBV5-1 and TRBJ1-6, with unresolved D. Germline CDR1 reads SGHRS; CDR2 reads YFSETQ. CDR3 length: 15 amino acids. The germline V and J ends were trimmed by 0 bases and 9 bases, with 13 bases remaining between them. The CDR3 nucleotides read TGCGCCAGCAGCTTGGGAGGCAACGATTTTTCACCCCTCCACTTT. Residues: CASSLGGNDFSPLHF. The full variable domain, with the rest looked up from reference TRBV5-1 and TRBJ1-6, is KAGVTQTPRYLIKTRGQQVTLSCSPISGHRSVSWYQQTPGQGLQFLFEYFSETQRNKGNFPGRFSGRQFSNSRSEMNVSTLELGDSALYLCASSLGGNDFSPLHFGNGTRLTVT.

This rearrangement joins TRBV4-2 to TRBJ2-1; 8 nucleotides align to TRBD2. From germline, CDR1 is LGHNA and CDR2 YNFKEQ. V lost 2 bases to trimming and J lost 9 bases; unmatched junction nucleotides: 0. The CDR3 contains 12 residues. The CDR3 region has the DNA TGTGCCAGCAGCCAACTAGCGGGTGAGCAGTTCTTC. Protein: CASSQLAGEQFF.

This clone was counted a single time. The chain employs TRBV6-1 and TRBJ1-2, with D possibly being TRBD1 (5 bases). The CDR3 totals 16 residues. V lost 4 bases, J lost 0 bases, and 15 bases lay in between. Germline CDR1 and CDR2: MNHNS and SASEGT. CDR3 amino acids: CASSGNVRQPNYGYTF. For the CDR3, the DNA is TGTGCCAGCAGTGGTAATGTAAGACAGCCTAACTATGGCTACACCTTC.

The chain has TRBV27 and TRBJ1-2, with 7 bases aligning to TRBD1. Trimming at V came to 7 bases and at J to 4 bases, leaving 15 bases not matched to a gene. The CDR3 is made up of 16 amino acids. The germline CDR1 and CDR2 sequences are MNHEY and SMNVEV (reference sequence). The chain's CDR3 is CASTSLQGGSLYGYTF. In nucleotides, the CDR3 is TGTGCCAGCACTTCTCTTCAGGGGGGCTCTCTCTATGGCTACACCTTC.

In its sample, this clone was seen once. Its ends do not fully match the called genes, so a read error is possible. Written as DNA, the CDR3 is TGTGCCACCAAGACAGGGATTAATGAAAAACTGCTTTTT. Residues: CATKTGINEKLLF. The chain is built from TRBV6-5 and TRBJ1-4, with 7 bases identical to TRBD1. Germline CDR1 MNHEY, CDR2 SVGAGI. CDR3 length: 13 amino acids.

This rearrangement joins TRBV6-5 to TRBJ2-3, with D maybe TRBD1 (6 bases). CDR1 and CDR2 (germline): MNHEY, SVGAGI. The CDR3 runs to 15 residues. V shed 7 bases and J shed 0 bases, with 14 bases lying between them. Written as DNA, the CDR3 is TGTGCCAGCACCCAAAGGGGGAAGAGCACAGATACGCAGTATTTT. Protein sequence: CASTQRGKSTDTQYF.

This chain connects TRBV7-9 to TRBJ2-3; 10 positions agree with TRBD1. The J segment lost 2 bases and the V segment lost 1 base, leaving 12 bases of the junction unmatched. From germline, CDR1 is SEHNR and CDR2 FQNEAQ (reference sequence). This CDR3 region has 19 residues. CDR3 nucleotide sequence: TGTGCCAGCAGCTTAGTTTCCGGGTGGGGACAGGGGACCACAGATACGCAGTATTTT. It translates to CASSLVSGWGQGTTDTQYF.

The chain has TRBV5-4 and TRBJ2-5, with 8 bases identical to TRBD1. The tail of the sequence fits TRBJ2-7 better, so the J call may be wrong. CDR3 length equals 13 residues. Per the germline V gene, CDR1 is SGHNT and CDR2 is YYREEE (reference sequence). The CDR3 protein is CASSIPTGDEQYF. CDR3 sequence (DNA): TGTGCCAGCAGCATACCGACAGGGGACGAGCAGTACTTC.